This T cell receptor (beta chain) was sequenced during a study of T cells in Graves' hyperthyroidism and ophthalmopathy. Researchers defined stable Graves' hyperthyroidism as no ophthalmopathy progression within 18 months. Diagnostic assessment was based on clinical symptoms, serum thyroxine and TRAb, thyroid ultrasound and orbital computed tomography. Details on this clonotype: Its antigen is as yet unknown.

General observations from the study: Ophthalmopathy was separated from stable hyperthyroidism by a 13 V-J model.

What was amplified from RNA transcripts were TCR beta CDR3 regions. HTBI primers were employed in a first-round RT-PCR of the TCR CDR3. TCRdb ran MiXCR on the multiplex PCR reads and lists one entry per CDR3 protein. In the table there are about 560,000 distinct CDR3 sequences, over 15% of which are singletons. Sequenced sample: blood. This clonotype was obtained from a woman aged 18 to 35 with Graves' hyperthyroidism.

The chain's CDR3 is CSARGYETGAAEAFF. CDR3 sequence (DNA): TGCAGTGCTAGAGGTTACGAGACAGGGGCCGCTGAAGCTTTCTTT. The gene calls are TRBV20-1 and TRBJ1-1; TRBD1 matches at 8 bases. From germline, CDR1 is DFQATT and CDR2 SNEGSKA (reference sequence). V gave up 1 base and J gave up 6 bases; unmatched junction bases: 10. The CDR3 length is 15 residues.